The 28 T cell receptor beta chains in this list originate from one sample, sequenced in a study of identical twins. TCRdb used MiXCR to reprocess the 5' RACE reads, holding one entry per CDR3 protein. Of roughly 480,000 distinct CDR3 sequences listed, 20% to 25% are singletons. The same specimen was also included in a second study, on T cells expressing NK-cell markers.

Sequencing used CD4+ T cells sorted from blood. Receptor source: a woman between 18 and 30 years old in good health.

The chain has TRBV6-5 and TRBJ2-1; tentatively, D is TRBD1 or TRBD2 (5 bases each). The length of the CDR3 is 16 residues. The V end lost 0 bases, the J end lost 5 bases, and 14 bases lay between the germline ends. Germline V lookup: CDR1 MNHEY, CDR2 SVGAGI. CDR3 bases: TGTGCCAGCAGTTACTCTTTTTCGGGGCGCAACAATGAGCAGTTCTTC. It is translated as CASSYSFSGRNNEQFF.

This clonotype came up a few times. Relative to the germline gene, one junction end is altered; a read error may explain this. The rearrangement links TRBV11-1 to TRBJ2-1; 7 nucleotides line up with TRBD1. The CDR3 is 13 residues long. CDR1 is SGHAT and CDR2 is FQDESV in the germline V gene (reference sequence). CDR3 in amino acids: CASSVQSGTAYIF. CDR3 coding DNA: TGTGCCAGCAGCGTACAATCCGGGACAGCATATATCTTC. Using reference TRBV11-1 and TRBJ2-1 for the parts outside the CDR3, the full variable domain is EAEVAQSPRYKITEKSQAVAFWCDPISGHATLYWYRQILGQGPELLVQFQDESVVDDSQLPKDRFSAERLKGVDSTLKIQPAELGDSAMYLCASSVQSGTAYIFGPGTRLTVL.

Only a few counts were recorded for this clonotype. This sequence joins TRBV12-3 or TRBV12-4 and TRBJ1-6, with D uncertain. This CDR3 is built from 15 residues. V dropped 3 bases and J dropped 10 bases, with 16 bases sitting between them. Here the CDR3 DNA reads TGTGCCAGCAGTTTTTCCGGGAGGTCGGGGTCACCCCTCCACTTT. Translating gives CASSFSGRSGSPLHF.

This clonotype was seen a few times. The rearrangement uses TRBV12-3 or TRBV12-4 and TRBJ2-1, with TRBD2 matching over 10 bases. The CDR3 totals 15 residues. V lost 6 bases, J lost 7 bases, and 9 bases stayed unmatched. CDR3 region: CASSDGLAVTNEQFF. The CDR3 DNA is TGTGCCAGCAGCGACGGACTAGCGGTTACTAATGAGCAGTTCTTC.

This clonotype was detected a few times. The chain couples TRBV6-1 to TRBJ1-6; D unclear. Germline assignment: CDR1 MNHNS and CDR2 SASEGT. V was pared by 7 bases and J by 5 bases, with 15 bases between. The CDR3 sequence is 15 residues long. This CDR3 reads CASILTQQHNSPLHF. DNA for the CDR3: TGTGCCAGCATCCTAACCCAACAACATAATTCACCCCTCCACTTT.

The chain couples TRBV15 to TRBJ2-1; D remains ambiguous. V was pared by 1 base and J by 6 bases, with 10 bases between. The CDR3 has 14 residues. Germline V gives CDR1 LNHNV, CDR2 YYDKDF (reference sequence). CDR3 bases: TGTGCCACCAGCAGAGCACTTCCCGGCAATGAGCAGTTCTTC. Protein product: CATSRALPGNEQFF.

This clonotype was seen only a few times. The chain joins TRBV29-1 to TRBJ2-1, with TRBD2 matching over 10 bases. The CDR3 runs to 13 residues. Germline CDR1 SQVTM, CDR2 ANQGSEA. The V and J ends lost 5 bases and 13 bases, in that order; junction bases with no gene match: 11. This CDR3 reads CSVRASGGPPQFF. CDR3 nucleotides: TGCAGCGTTCGGGCTAGCGGGGGCCCGCCCCAGTTCTTC.

This clonotype was observed a few times. The rearrangement uses TRBV12-3 or TRBV12-4 and TRBJ2-7; 9 positions match TRBD1. V dropped 8 bases and J dropped 5; count of bases not matched to a gene: 4. This CDR3 has 12 residues. The CDR3 nucleotides read TGTGCCAGCGGCACAGGGGGCCACGAGCAGTACTTC. Its protein is CASGTGGHEQYF.

The chain is built from TRBV10-3 and TRBJ2-3, with 8 bases lining up with TRBD1. The germline V gene has CDR1 ENHRY and CDR2 SYGVKD. This CDR3 region has 15 residues. V lost 5 bases, J lost 1 base, and 5 bases stayed unmatched. The CDR3 DNA is TGTGCCATCAGTTGGACAGGGTCCGGCACAGATACGCAGTATTTT. It is translated as CAISWTGSGTDTQYF.

This clonotype occurred a few times. The CDR3 spells CASSDKDTGELFF. DNA of the CDR3: TGTGCCAGCAGTGACAAGGACACCGGGGAGCTGTTTTTT. The J gene is TRBJ2-2, the V gene TRBV6-4; no clear D gene. Trimming removed 2 bases from V and 3 bases from J, with 4 bases in between. The CDR3 spans 13 residues. Germline CDR1 is MRHNA and CDR2 is SNTAGT.

The sample holds a few counts of this clonotype. The chain has TRBV24-1 and TRBJ1-5; D is unclear. V lost 6 bases, J lost 0 bases, and 8 bases lay in between. The germline gives CDR1 KGHDR, CDR2 SFDVKD. The CDR3 consists of 14 residues. CDR3 coding DNA: TGTGCCACCAGTTTATCAGTTAGCAATCAGCCCCAGCATTTT. It yields the protein CATSLSVSNQPQHF.

This clonotype was counted between two and nine times. This CDR3 reads CAISSNYRVDGYTF. DNA for the CDR3: TGTGCCATCAGCAGCAACTACAGGGTCGACGGCTACACCTTC. The V call is TRBV10-3, the J call TRBJ1-2, with D possibly being TRBD1 (6 bases). CDR1 and CDR2 (germline): ENHRY, SYGVKD. V was pared by 6 bases and J by 8 bases, with 19 bases between. The CDR3 totals 14 residues.

This clonotype turned up a few times. The chain is built from TRBV6-2 or TRBV6-3 and TRBJ1-5; D is unclear. Trimming took 7 bases from V and 2 from J, leaving 9 bases between them. Germline values: CDR1 MNHEY, CDR2 SVGEGT. The length of the CDR3 is 13 residues. CDR3 in amino acids: CASTGRGNQPQHF. CDR3 DNA sequence: TGTGCCAGCACCGGACGGGGCAATCAGCCCCAGCATTTT.

This clonotype has just a few counts. The V and J genes are TRBV20-1 and TRBJ2-7; D is unclear. Germline V gene data show CDR1 as DFQATT and CDR2 as SNEGSKA (reference sequence). V was cut by 5 bases and J by 2 bases, with 16 bases left in between. The CDR3 extends over 14 amino acids. CDR3 in DNA: TGCAGTGCTGTAGCCGGAGCCCCCACCTACGAGCAGTACTTC. The encoded protein is CSAVAGAPTYEQYF.

CDR3 nucleotide sequence: TGCAGCATGGGGGACAGGATGAACACTGAAGCTTTCTTT. Its translation is CSMGDRMNTEAFF. The chain has TRBV29-1 and TRBJ1-1; 8 bases are a match to TRBD1. Germline-derived CDR1 and CDR2 are SQVTM and ANQGSEA. The CDR3 runs 13 residues. J lost 0 bases, V lost 8 bases, and 5 bases had no gene match.

The gene calls are TRBV11-2 and TRBJ2-7, with 8 positions matching TRBD2. J lost 4 bases, V lost 3 bases, and 8 bases had no gene match. There are 15 residues in the CDR3. Looked up from germline, CDR1 is SGHAT and CDR2 is FQNNGV. The CDR3 is CASSLREVTGYEQYF. The CDR3 DNA is TGTGCCAGCAGCTTGCGGGAGGTTACTGGGTACGAGCAGTACTTC.

This clonotype was seen once. This chain joins TRBV2 and TRBJ2-3, with 7 bases matching TRBD2. V was clipped by 6 bases and J by 1 base; unmatched bases: 13. CDR3 length: 17 amino acids. Germline V CDR1 and CDR2: SNHLY, FYNNEI. The CDR3 loop reads CASSADSLGGGTDTQYF. CDR3 nucleotide sequence: TGTGCCAGCAGCGCAGACTCGTTGGGAGGGGGCACAGATACGCAGTATTTT. The entire variable domain, with the rest obtained from reference TRBV2 and TRBJ2-3, is as follows: EPEVTQTPSHQVTQMGQEVILRCVPISNHLYFYWYRQILGQKVEFLVSFYNNEISEKSEIFDDQFSVERPDGSNFTLKIRSTKLEDSAMYFCASSADSLGGGTDTQYFGPGTRLTVL.

This sequence joins TRBV29-1 and TRBJ2-2, with 10 bases aligning to TRBD2. The germline gives CDR1 SQVTM, CDR2 ANQGSEA. With V trimmed by 4 bases and J by 4 bases, 6 bases remained unmatched. The CDR3 contains 15 residues. CDR3 amino acids: CSVAASGRSTGELFF. Here the CDR3 DNA reads TGCAGCGTTGCGGCTAGCGGGAGATCCACCGGGGAGCTGTTTTTT.

This clonotype was picked up a small number of times. The V gene is TRBV25-1, the J gene TRBJ2-5; 10 bases fit TRBD1. CDR3 length: 15 residues. V shed 7 bases and J 3 bases; nucleotides not matched to a gene: 8. Germline V gene sequence: CDR1 MGHDK, CDR2 SYGVNS. The DNA of the CDR3 is TGTGCCAGCACCCCGGACAGGGGGTGGGAAGAGACCCAGTACTTC. Amino acid sequence: CASTPDRGWEETQYF. Full variable domain (rest looked up from reference TRBV25-1 and TRBJ2-5): EADIYQTPRYLVIGTGKKITLECSQTMGHDKMYWYQQDPGMELHLIHYSYGVNSTEKGDLSSESTVSRIRTEHFPLTLESARPSHTSQYLCASTPDRGWEETQYFGPGTRLLVL.

This sequence joins TRBV6-1 and TRBJ1-1; 9 bases line up with TRBD1. V was clipped by 5 bases and J by 1 base; unmatched bases: 2. The CDR3 extends over 14 amino acids. The germline V gene has CDR1 MNHNS and CDR2 SASEGT. Written as DNA, the CDR3 is TGTGCCAGCAGTCGGGACAGGGAGAACACTGAAGCTTTCTTT. It translates to CASSRDRENTEAFF.

This clonotype was counted a single time. The chain uses TRBV18 and TRBJ1-5; TRBD1 matches at 8 bases. The germline V gene encodes CDR1 KGHSH and CDR2 LQKENI. With V trimmed by 4 bases and J by 8 bases, 4 bases remained unmatched. This CDR3 is 13 amino acids long. CDR3 DNA sequence: TGTGCCAGCTCACACAGGGGGTATGAGCCCCAGCATTTT. This sequence encodes CASSHRGYEPQHF.

This clonotype was observed a handful of times. The V gene is TRBV15, the J gene TRBJ1-1; no clear D gene. The CDR3 runs 15 residues. The V gene lost 3 bases and the J gene lost 2 bases, with 13 bases spanning the gap. Germline V CDR1 and CDR2: LNHNV, YYDKDF (reference sequence). CDR3 region: CATSSEDWVNTEAFF. The CDR3 nucleotides read TGTGCCACCAGCAGCGAGGACTGGGTCAACACTGAAGCTTTCTTT.

This clonotype was observed a handful of times. This rearrangement joins TRBV20-1 to TRBJ2-2; 7 bases fit TRBD1. The CDR3 consists of 16 residues. J gave up 7 bases and V 4 bases, and 15 bases lay outside the gene matches. Germline V gene sequence: CDR1 DFQATT, CDR2 SNEGSKA (reference sequence). CDR3 region: CSAIDPRDRVRGELFF. CDR3 nucleotides: TGCAGTGCTATAGACCCGCGCGACAGGGTTCGCGGGGAGCTGTTTTTT.

There are a few counts of this clonotype. The rearrangement uses TRBV4-3 and TRBJ2-7; 8 positions agree with TRBD2. The CDR3 sequence is 15 residues long. In germline, CDR1 is LGHNA, CDR2 YSLEER. V lost 2 bases and J lost 1; bases outside the gene matches: 4. The CDR3 region is CASSQSGSRSYEQYF. CDR3 DNA: TGCGCCAGCAGCCAAAGCGGGAGTCGGTCCTACGAGCAGTACTTC.

This chain connects TRBV12-3 or TRBV12-4 to TRBJ2-7; 8 nucleotides align to TRBD1. After removal of 5 bases from V and 3 bases from J, the junction contained 6 bases not matched to a gene. This CDR3 comprises 14 residues. The CDR3 DNA is TGTGCCAGCAGTGGAGGACAGGGAAGCTACGAGCAGTACTTC. Protein product: CASSGGQGSYEQYF.

This clonotype was seen only a few times. The chain uses TRBV6-2 or TRBV6-3 and TRBJ2-5; D possibly corresponds to TRBD2 (5 bases). Looked up from germline, CDR1 is MNHEY and CDR2 is SVGEGT. The V gene lost 1 base and the J gene lost 5 bases, with 17 bases spanning the gap. The CDR3 sequence is 16 residues long. The CDR3 DNA reads TGTGCCAGCAGTTACTGGAGAGGCCCCGCGGGCGAGACCCAGTACTTC. It encodes CASSYWRGPAGETQYF.

At least ten counts were recorded for this clonotype. The chain is built from TRBV5-1 and TRBJ2-7; no clear D gene. CDR1 is SGHRS and CDR2 is YFSETQ in the germline V gene. This CDR3 is 13 amino acids long. Trimming stripped 5 bases from V and 7 bases from J, with 16 bases between. CDR3 sequence reads: CASSNEPFGEQYF. The CDR3 DNA is TGCGCCAGCAGTAATGAACCATTCGGAGAGCAGTACTTC. The complete variable domain, with remaining parts taken from reference TRBV5-1 and TRBJ2-7, reads KAGVTQTPRYLIKTRGQQVTLSCSPISGHRSVSWYQQTPGQGLQFLFEYFSETQRNKGNFPGRFSGRQFSNSRSEMNVSTLELGDSALYLCASSNEPFGEQYFGPGTRLTVT.

The sample holds a few counts of this clonotype. V usage is TRBV11-1 and J usage is TRBJ2-1, with 9 bases identical to TRBD2. The CDR3 has 18 residues. Looked up from germline, CDR1 is SGHAT and CDR2 is FQDESV (reference sequence). The V gene end was trimmed by 2 bases and the J gene end by 2 bases; junction bases not matched to a gene: 10. As DNA, the CDR3 is TGTGCCAGCAGCTTAAGGATGGGCGGGAGGGCCACCTACAATGAGCAGTTCTTC. Protein product: CASSLRMGGRATYNEQFF. Full variable domain (missing parts from reference TRBV11-1 and TRBJ2-1): EAEVAQSPRYKITEKSQAVAFWCDPISGHATLYWYRQILGQGPELLVQFQDESVVDDSQLPKDRFSAERLKGVDSTLKIQPAELGDSAMYLCASSLRMGGRATYNEQFFGPGTRLTVL.